This T cell receptor (beta chain) stems from a study of cytomegalovirus exposure and HLA in healthy donors. Turning to the study itself: Most donors, roughly 82% of roughly 400 genotyped, fell in the Caucasian-associated ancestry cluster.

In regard to this clone: The antigen remains undetermined.

Points from the study as a whole: HLA alleles were associated with roughly 15,000 TCR beta sequences in a later analysis at 0.05 false discovery rate. In a later analysis, across HLA loci, associated TCR counts were highest for DRB1, lowest for HLA-C. The number of N-insertions in an Asian-associated ancestry cluster was reportedly below the roughly 700-donor mean in a later analysis.

Trimming took 1 base from V and 4 from J, leaving 9 bases between them. The germline CDR1 and CDR2 sequences are MRHNA and SNTAGT. The CDR3 sequence is 14 residues long. PCR used 60 Vbeta primers and 13 Jbeta primers. Here immunoSEQ multiplex PCR was the method, and the copy in TCRdb shows in-frame clones only, minus some. The table has 150,000 to 200,000 clones, roughly 80% seen once. The chain couples TRBV6-4 to TRBJ2-3; weak D call: TRBD2 (5 bases). This receptor was obtained from a woman aged 25 to 39 in good health and CMV-seropositive. Sequencing was carried out using PBMCs. CDR3 in DNA: TGTGCCAGCAGTGACTTCTGGGGAGCAGATACGCAGTATTTT. It yields the protein CASSDFWGADTQYF.